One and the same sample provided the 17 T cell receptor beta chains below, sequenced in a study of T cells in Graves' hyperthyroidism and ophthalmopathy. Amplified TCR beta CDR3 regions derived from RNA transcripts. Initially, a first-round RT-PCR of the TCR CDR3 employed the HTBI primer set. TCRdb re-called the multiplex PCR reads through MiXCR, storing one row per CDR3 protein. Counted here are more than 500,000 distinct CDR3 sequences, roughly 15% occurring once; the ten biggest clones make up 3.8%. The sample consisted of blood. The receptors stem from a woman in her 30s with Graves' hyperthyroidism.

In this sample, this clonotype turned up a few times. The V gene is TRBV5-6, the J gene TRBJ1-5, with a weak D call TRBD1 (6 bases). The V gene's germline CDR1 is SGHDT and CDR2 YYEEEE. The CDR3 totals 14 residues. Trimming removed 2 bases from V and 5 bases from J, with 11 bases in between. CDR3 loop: CASSFRGLDQPQHF. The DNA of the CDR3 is TGTGCCAGCAGCTTCAGGGGTCTAGATCAGCCCCAGCATTTT.

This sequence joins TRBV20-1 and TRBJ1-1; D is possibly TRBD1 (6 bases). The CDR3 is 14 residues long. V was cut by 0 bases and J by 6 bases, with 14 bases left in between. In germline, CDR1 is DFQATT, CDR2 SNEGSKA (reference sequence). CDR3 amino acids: CSARDPLGAAEAFF. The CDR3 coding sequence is TGCAGTGCTAGAGATCCCTTGGGGGCGGCTGAAGCTTTCTTT.

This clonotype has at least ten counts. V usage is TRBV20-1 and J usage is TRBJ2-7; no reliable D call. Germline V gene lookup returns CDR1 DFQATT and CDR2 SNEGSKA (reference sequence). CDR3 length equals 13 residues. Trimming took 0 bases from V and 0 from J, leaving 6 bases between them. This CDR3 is CSARDNLSYEQYF. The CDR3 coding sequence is TGCAGTGCTAGAGATAACCTCTCCTACGAGCAGTACTTC.

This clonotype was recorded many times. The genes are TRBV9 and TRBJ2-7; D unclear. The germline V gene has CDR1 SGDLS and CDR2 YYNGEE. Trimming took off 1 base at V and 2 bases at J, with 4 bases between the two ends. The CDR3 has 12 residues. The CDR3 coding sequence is TGTGCCAGCAGCGTACGTCCCTACGAGCAGTACTTC. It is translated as CASSVRPYEQYF.

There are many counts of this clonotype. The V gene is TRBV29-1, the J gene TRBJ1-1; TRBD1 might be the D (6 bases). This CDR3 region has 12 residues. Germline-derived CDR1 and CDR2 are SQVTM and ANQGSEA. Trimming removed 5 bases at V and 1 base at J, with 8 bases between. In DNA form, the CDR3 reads TGCAGCGTTTCAGGGGCGAACACTGAAGCTTTCTTT. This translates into CSVSGANTEAFF. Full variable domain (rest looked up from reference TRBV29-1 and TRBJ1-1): SAVISQKPSRDICQRGTSLTIQCQVDSQVTMMFWYRQQPGQSLTLIATANQGSEATYESGFVIDKFPISRPNLTFSTLTVSNMSPEDSSIYLCSVSGANTEAFFGQGTRLTVV.

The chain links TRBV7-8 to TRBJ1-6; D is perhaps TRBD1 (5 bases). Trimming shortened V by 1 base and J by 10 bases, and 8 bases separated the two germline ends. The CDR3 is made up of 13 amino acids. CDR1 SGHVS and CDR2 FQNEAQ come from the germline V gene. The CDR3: CASSLVPGSPLHF. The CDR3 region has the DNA TGTGCCAGCAGCTTAGTCCCAGGGTCACCCCTCCACTTT. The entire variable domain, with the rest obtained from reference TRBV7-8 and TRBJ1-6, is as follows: GAGVSQSPRYKVAKRGQDVALRCDPISGHVSLFWYQQALGQGPEFLTYFQNEAQLDKSGLPSDRFFAERPEGSVSTLKIQRTQQEDSAVYLCASSLVPGSPLHFGNGTRLTVT.

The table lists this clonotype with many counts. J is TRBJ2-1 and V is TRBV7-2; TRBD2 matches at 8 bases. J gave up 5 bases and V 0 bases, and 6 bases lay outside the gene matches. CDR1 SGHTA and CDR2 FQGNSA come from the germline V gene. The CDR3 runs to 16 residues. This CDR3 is CASSLAFSGVNNEQFF. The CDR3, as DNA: TGTGCCAGCAGCTTAGCGTTTAGCGGGGTAAACAATGAGCAGTTCTTC.

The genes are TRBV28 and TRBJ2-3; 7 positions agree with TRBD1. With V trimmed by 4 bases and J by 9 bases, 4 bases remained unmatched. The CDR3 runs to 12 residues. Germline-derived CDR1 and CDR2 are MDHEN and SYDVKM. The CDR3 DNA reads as TGTGCCAGCAGTTGGACAGGATCAACGCAGTATTTT. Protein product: CASSWTGSTQYF.

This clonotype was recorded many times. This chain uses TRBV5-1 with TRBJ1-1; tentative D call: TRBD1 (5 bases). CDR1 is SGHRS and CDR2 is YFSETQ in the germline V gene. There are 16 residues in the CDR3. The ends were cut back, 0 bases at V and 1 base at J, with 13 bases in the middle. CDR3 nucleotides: TGCGCCAGCAGCTTGGCCGGGGGGAGCGGGAACACTGAAGCTTTCTTT. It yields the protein CASSLAGGSGNTEAFF. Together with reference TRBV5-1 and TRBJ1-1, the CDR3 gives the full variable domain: KAGVTQTPRYLIKTRGQQVTLSCSPISGHRSVSWYQQTPGQGLQFLFEYFSETQRNKGNFPGRFSGRQFSNSRSEMNVSTLELGDSALYLCASSLAGGSGNTEAFFGQGTRLTVV.

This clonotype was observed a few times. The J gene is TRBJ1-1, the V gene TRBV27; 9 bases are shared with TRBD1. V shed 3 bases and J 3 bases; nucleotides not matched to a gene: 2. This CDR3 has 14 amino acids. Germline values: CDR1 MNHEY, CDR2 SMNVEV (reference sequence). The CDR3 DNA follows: TGTGCCAGCAGTTTGACAGGGGGTTACACTGAAGCTTTCTTT. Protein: CASSLTGGYTEAFF.

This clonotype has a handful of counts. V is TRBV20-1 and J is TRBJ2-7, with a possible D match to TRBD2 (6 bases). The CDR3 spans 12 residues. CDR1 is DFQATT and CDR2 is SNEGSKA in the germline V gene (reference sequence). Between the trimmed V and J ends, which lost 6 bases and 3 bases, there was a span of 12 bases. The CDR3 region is CSAAGRIYEQYF. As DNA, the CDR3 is TGCAGTGCCGCCGGGAGAATCTACGAGCAGTACTTC.

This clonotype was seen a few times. The CDR3 region has the DNA TGTGCCAGCAGCTCCGCGACAGATCCTAATGAAAAACTGTTTTTT. It yields the protein CASSSATDPNEKLFF. V is TRBV7-9 and J is TRBJ1-4; TRBD1 might be the D (5 bases). The V gene lost 4 bases and the J gene lost 3 bases, with 12 bases spanning the gap. Germline V gene data show CDR1 as SEHNR and CDR2 as FQNEAQ (reference sequence). The CDR3 sequence is 15 residues long.

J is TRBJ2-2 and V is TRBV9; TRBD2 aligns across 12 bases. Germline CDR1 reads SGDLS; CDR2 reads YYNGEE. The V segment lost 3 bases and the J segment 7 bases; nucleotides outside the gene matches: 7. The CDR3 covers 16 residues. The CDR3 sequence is CASSGTGTSGLGELFF. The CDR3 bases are TGTGCCAGCAGCGGCACCGGGACTAGCGGGCTCGGGGAGCTGTTTTTT.

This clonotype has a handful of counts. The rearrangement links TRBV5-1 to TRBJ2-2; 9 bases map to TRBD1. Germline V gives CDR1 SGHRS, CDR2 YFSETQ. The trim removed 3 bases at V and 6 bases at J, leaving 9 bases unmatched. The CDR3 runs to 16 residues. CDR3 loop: CASSWAGQGDAGELFF. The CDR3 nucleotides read TGCGCCAGCAGCTGGGCGGGACAGGGTGACGCCGGGGAGCTGTTTTTT.

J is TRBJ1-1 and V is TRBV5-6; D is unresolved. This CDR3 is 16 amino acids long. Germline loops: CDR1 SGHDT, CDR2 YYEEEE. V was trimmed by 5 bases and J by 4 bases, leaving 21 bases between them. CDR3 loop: CASSFQVGEVATEAFF. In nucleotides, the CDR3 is TGTGCCAGCAGTTTTCAGGTCGGAGAGGTGGCCACTGAAGCTTTCTTT.

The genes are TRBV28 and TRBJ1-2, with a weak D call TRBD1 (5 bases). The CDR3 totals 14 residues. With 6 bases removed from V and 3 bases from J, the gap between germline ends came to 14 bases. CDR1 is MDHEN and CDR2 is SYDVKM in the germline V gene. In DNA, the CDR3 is TGTGCCAGCAGCGAGACAGAGGTTTACTATGGCTACACCTTC. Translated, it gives CASSETEVYYGYTF.

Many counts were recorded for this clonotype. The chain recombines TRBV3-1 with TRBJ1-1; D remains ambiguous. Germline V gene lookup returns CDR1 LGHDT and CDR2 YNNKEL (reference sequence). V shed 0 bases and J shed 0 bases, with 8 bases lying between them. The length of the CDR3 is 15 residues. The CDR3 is CASSQEGRLNTEAFF. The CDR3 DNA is TGTGCCAGCAGCCAAGAGGGCAGACTGAACACTGAAGCTTTCTTT.